The clone carrying this TCR beta chain was observed a single time. Its specificity is not known. The entry originates in a study of blood T cells in healthy people across ages. Study results and caveats: Roughly linearly, TCR beta diversity per million T cells fell as age increased. Calculation of diversity from one million T cells yielded estimates considered to be underestimates. The CMV status of each donor remained undetermined, and this could have confounded shifts in expanded clonotypes. Fewer expanded clones and more diversity marked long-lived versus aged donors.

The use of a sample-barcoded 5' primer and a J-beta primer mix characterized a second PCR of roughly 6 to 11 cycles. Via MiXCR, TCRdb re-called the 5' RACE reads, giving one row per CDR3 protein. The table has just over 1 million distinct CDR3 sequences, around 43% seen once. The junction had 2 bases not matched to a gene; V was cut back by 10 bases and J by 2 bases. CDR3 length equals 12 residues. Germline CDR1 reads MNHEY; CDR2 reads SMNVEV (reference sequence). The material sequenced was blood. This TCR was sampled from a woman aged 60-75 years in good health. The genes are TRBV27 and TRBJ2-7, with 10 bases matching TRBD1. In DNA, the CDR3 is TGTGCCACGGGACAGGGGACCTACGAGCAGTACTTC. Amino acid sequence: CATGQGTYEQYF.